These T cell receptor beta chains were read from a single sample in a study of blood T cell repertoires in COVID-19. The table came from immunoSEQ multiplex PCR; TCRdb's copy has only in-frame clones and leaves some out. The repertoire holds about 220,000 clones, with roughly 75% as singletons. What was sequenced was peripheral blood. Every receptor here comes from a woman aged 70-85 years with acute or convalescent COVID-19. CDR3s include the opening cysteine and the closing phenylalanine or tryptophan. The D gene is left open where the match is weak. Clone size is shown for a subset of rows, as once, few, many or a class of expanded clone.

-,-,TRBJ2-7,TRBV19,CASTPRVGSSSYEQYF,TGTGCCAGTACCCCTCGGGTAGGCAGCAGCTCCTACGAGCAGTACTTC
-,-,TRBJ2-1,TRBV2,CASSYSGEQFF,TGTGCCAGCAGCTACAGCGGTGAGCAGTTCTTC
TRBD1,-,TRBJ2-5,TRBV7-9,CASSSQGQGGTQYF,TGTGCCAGCAGCTCCCAAGGACAGGGAGGGACCCAGTACTTC
TRBD1,-,TRBJ2-2,TRBV2,CAGSGTGNTGELFF,TGTGCCGGCTCCGGGACAGGCAACACCGGGGAGCTGTTTTTT
-,-,TRBJ2-5,TRBV2,CASSARATQETQYF,TGTGCCAGCAGTGCCAGGGCTACGCAAGAGACCCAGTACTTC
TRBD2,-,TRBJ2-5,TRBV19,CASRDHRGGPFQGTQYF,TGTGCCAGTAGGGATCACCGGGGGGGTCCTTTTCAAGGGACCCAGTACTTC
-,-,TRBJ1-1,TRBV30,CAWSAGVPNTEAFF,TGTGCCTGGAGTGCCGGGGTTCCGAACACTGAAGCTTTCTTT
-,-,TRBJ2-5,TRBV7-2,CASSFQGMGETQYF,TGTGCCAGCAGCTTCCAGGGAATGGGAGAGACCCAGTACTTC
TRBD1,once,TRBJ2-7,TRBV24-1,CATSDSGTGGGYEQYF,TGTGCCACCAGTGATTCTGGGACAGGGGGCGGCTACGAGCAGTACTTC
-,-,TRBJ1-1,TRBV7-9,CASSLNQRGWAEAFF,TGTGCCAGCAGCTTAAATCAAAGGGGCTGGGCTGAAGCTTTCTTT